This TCR beta chain came from a study of shared clonotypes between healthy human individuals (dated by TCRdb to 2020 to 2021). For the study in its entirety: The cohort comprised a couple of women and three men aged 18 to 49 years. Per donor, three plates each were used for CD4 naive and CD4 memory, two for CD8 naive, and one for CD8 memory. Blood TCR repertoires of a handful of healthy adults were deeply sequenced to estimate repertoire size and the extent of clonotype sharing between individuals. To increase sequencing depth and limit assay-specific biases, TCR repertoire library preparation and sequencing were carried out by different laboratories using diverse techniques. Between about 0.9 and 9 billion PBMCs per donor were obtained by leukapheresis.

Broad study findings and their caveats: Sharing across a few donors was observed for approximately 5% of naive CD4, over 3% of naive CD8, over 2% of memory CD4, and roughly 0.4% of memory CD8 clonotypes. Because the study included a small number of donors, the genetic and exposure-history diversity represented was limited. Sampling was limited to blood, and TCR repertoires in tissue likely differ from TCR repertoires in blood. Naive subsets generally had larger estimated clonotype richness than memory subsets. Pairwise subsampling indicated that sequencing depth was expected to affect the degree of clonotype sharing among donors. Clonotypes shared by all four sorted-subset donors showed higher generation probabilities than non-shared clonotypes. Even with the large sequencing depth, rarefaction of the sorted-subset datasets indicated that sequencing was incomplete.

About this clone itself: The antigen this receptor binds is unknown. One base away there is no much larger clone; base qualities are not given.

The V end loses 0 bases and the J end loses 9 bases, and a stretch of 9 bases separates them. Measured from the cysteine to the phenylalanine, the CDR3 is 13 residues long. Just the 39-base CDR3 DNA is kept, in frame starting at base 1. The germline V gene supplies CDR1 SGHTA and CDR2 FQGNSA. Using the deep immunoSEQ assay, TCR CDR3 regions were amplified from genomic DNA by multiplex PCR. For each cell subset, the extracted genomic DNA was distributed evenly across all wells of several immunoSEQ 96-well plates, and each plate served as one replicate. For sorted subsets, each replicate PCR was loaded with 200 ng genomic DNA, equivalent to 30,000 or so T cell genomes. The purified libraries were quantified using a Qubit 3.0 fluorometer, sized with a Bioanalyzer 2100, and then quantified again using the KAPA Library Quantification kit. A separate single-read 150-cycle Illumina NextSeq 550 flow cell was used to sequence each immunoSEQ 96-well plate. Concerning the study's data processing: Because the immunoSEQ output held only junctional sequences and lacked quality scores, the filtering could not match the filtering applied to full-length reads. To assign V/J genes and CDR3, sequences were annotated using PyIR, a Python wrapper for IgBLAST v1.9, with IMGT germline references. Any read was removed if the V/J assignment was weak (E-value above 1e-6), the CDR3 was missing, or the read contained stop codons, out-of-frame junctions, or ambiguous translated residues. A V3J clonotype was defined by an identical inferred V gene, J gene, and CDR3 amino acid sequence. Percentage overlap between repertoires was computed as shared unique clonotypes divided by the size of the smaller repertoire. Richness of each repertoire was evaluated using RTK rarefaction, the Chao1 estimator, and Recon v2.1 estimates of unobserved clonotypes. For all TCRbeta clonotypes obtained by the gDNA method from a few donors, generation probabilities were computed with OLGA. The clones in this table, taken by TCRdb from immuneACCESS, are in-frame only. Not every clone is retained; where verified, under half of the shortfall comes from an unresolved V gene, and the cause of the rest is unknown. V and J calls and clone size are as listed in that table; D and trimming were resolved from the DNA. The sample table shows roughly 1,500,000 clones, and 95% to 99% are seen once. The ten largest make up about 0.42% of the sample.

Healthy HIV-negative adults with no recently reported acute infections or vaccinations were included as donors. Only Caucasian adults living in Nashville, Tennessee, USA were represented among the donors. CD4+ T cells were enriched through magnetic negative selection, after which naive cells were positively selected on CD45RA and the remaining negative fraction served as the memory subset. After blood collection by leukapheresis, PBMCs were isolated using Ficoll-Histopaque density gradient centrifugation and then cryopreserved in the vapor phase of liquid nitrogen. Analytical flow cytometry was used to check the purity and quantity of each magnetically sorted T cell population. From each sorted fraction, genomic DNA was isolated and quantified by UV absorbance on a Nanodrop 2000c.

The sequence is built from TRBV7-2 and TRBJ2-1; the D gene remains uncertain. This sequence originates from a man aged 25-45 years in good health. Sequenced input: naive CD4+ T cells sorted from blood. The sample's cell subset or site label, in plain terms: CD45RA+ positively selected. The nucleotide sequence is given as TGTGCCAGCAGCTTAGCGAAATCTGGTGAGCAGTTCTTC. This translates into CASSLAKSGEQFF.